The 32 T cell receptor beta chains below were found in one sample sequenced in a study of cytomegalovirus exposure and HLA in healthy donors (dated by TCRdb to 2017 to 2019). Library preparation was by the immunoSEQ multiplex PCR assay. A mixture of 60 forward primers for TCR Vbeta segments and 13 reverse primers for TCR Jbeta segments was used in the multiplex PCR. TCRdb re-hosts the immuneACCESS table, in-frame sequences only. Its copies lack some clones; in the studies checked, an unresolved V gene accounts for under half of them, and the cause for the rest is not known. Across this sample there are 110,000 to 150,000 clones, with 80% seen only once. The top ten hold around 4.1% of the sample. The sequencing input was PBMCs. These receptors all stem from a man in his forties in good health and CMV-seronegative.

The chain has TRBV30 and TRBJ1-5; D call uncertain. CDR3 size: 13 residues. V was pared by 4 bases and J by 8 bases, with 15 bases between. The germline V gene encodes CDR1 GTSNPN and CDR2 SVGIG (reference sequence). For the CDR3, the DNA is TGTGCCTGGAATTACCGCGAGCAGGAGCCCCAGCATTTT. This codes for CAWNYREQEPQHF. The full variable domain, with the rest looked up from reference TRBV30 and TRBJ1-5, is SQTIHQWPATLVQPVGSPLSLECTVEGTSNPNLYWYRQAAGRGLQLLFYSVGIGQISSEVPQNLSASRPQDRQFILSSKKLLLSDSGFYLCAWNYREQEPQHFGDGTRLSIL.

This clone occurred once. This chain links TRBV29-1 with TRBJ1-2, with D possibly TRBD1 on 6 matching bases. The CDR3 loop spans 12 amino acids. Germline CDR1 reads SQVTM; CDR2 reads ANQGSEA. V was trimmed by 7 bases and J by 10 bases, leaving 19 bases between them. The CDR3 reads CSATTGLSYYTF. The CDR3 region has the DNA TGCAGCGCTACAACAGGGCTTTCTTACTACACCTTC.

This chain joins TRBV11-2 and TRBJ2-1; possible D gene TRBD2, 6 bases. V lost 2 bases and J lost 9, with 11 bases in between. Germline V gene data show CDR1 as SGHAT and CDR2 as FQNNGV. CDR3 length: 13 residues. The CDR3 region has the DNA TGTGCCAGCAGCTTACGCCGGGGGATTGAGCAGTTCTTC. Its protein product is CASSLRRGIEQFF.

This clone was counted only a few times. The chain has TRBV28 and TRBJ1-5, with unresolved D. Germline lookup yields CDR1 MDHEN and CDR2 SYDVKM. V gave up 9 bases and J gave up 1 base, with 13 bases separating them. There are 14 residues in the CDR3. CDR3 sequence (DNA): TGTGCCAGTTCAGTCGGGAGAAGCAATCAGCCCCAGCATTTT. It specifies CASSVGRSNQPQHF.

The chain is built from TRBV7-8 and TRBJ2-7; 12 positions agree with TRBD1. V shed 5 bases and J 3 bases; nucleotides not matched to a gene: 5. The CDR3 covers 15 residues. CDR1 is SGHVS and CDR2 is FQNEAQ in the germline V gene. The CDR3, as DNA: TGTGCCAGCAGCCCGGGGACAGGGGGCAGCTACGAGCAGTACTTC. It codes for CASSPGTGGSYEQYF.

The CDR3 protein is CSVETEPMNTEAFF. DNA of the CDR3: TGCAGCGTAGAGACAGAACCCATGAACACTGAAGCTTTCTTT. V and J are TRBV29-1 and TRBJ1-1; D might be TRBD1 (5 bases). There are 14 residues in the CDR3. Germline V CDR1 and CDR2: SQVTM, ANQGSEA. Deletions cut 6 bases from V and 0 bases from J, with 14 bases between.

The chain has TRBV5-1 and TRBJ2-2; 7 nucleotides agree with TRBD2. V trimming: 8 bases; J trimming: 3 bases; junction bases outside the gene matches: 7. This CDR3 region has 14 residues. The germline V gene encodes CDR1 SGHRS and CDR2 YFSETQ. The CDR3 DNA sequence: TGCGCCAGTCGACTAGCAACAGACACCGGGGAGCTGTTTTTT. It is translated as CASRLATDTGELFF.

The chain employs TRBV6-1 and TRBJ2-3, with a weak D call TRBD1 (6 bases). Germline-derived CDR1 and CDR2 are MNHNS and SASEGT. The CDR3 is 14 amino acids. Trimming stripped 6 bases from V and 3 bases from J, with 13 bases between. CDR3: CASSQQGGTDTQYF. The DNA of the CDR3 is TGTGCCAGCAGCCAACAGGGTGGGACAGATACGCAGTATTTT.

This clone has a handful of counts. The chain employs TRBV18 and TRBJ1-1, with 7 bases aligning to TRBD1. CDR1 is KGHSH, CDR2 LQKENI, per germline. After removal of 6 bases from V and 0 bases from J, the junction contained 4 bases not matched to a gene. The CDR3 loop spans 14 amino acids. The CDR3 is CASSQDRLNTEAFF. The CDR3 DNA sequence: TGTGCCAGCTCTCAGGACAGGTTGAACACTGAAGCTTTCTTT.

The CDR3 loop reads CASSEVGTGIQPQHF. CDR3 DNA: TGTGCCAGCAGTGAAGTAGGGACAGGGATTCAGCCCCAGCATTTT. V usage is TRBV6-1 and J usage is TRBJ1-5, with 9 bases aligning to TRBD1. Germline V CDR1 and CDR2: MNHNS, SASEGT. With 1 base clipped from V and 6 bases from J, the junction kept 4 bases outside the gene matches. The CDR3 is 15 residues long.

This chain joins TRBV5-6 and TRBJ1-4; D uncertain. The CDR3 is 12 residues long. The V end lost 4 bases, the J end lost 10 bases, and 11 bases lay between the germline ends. Germline-derived CDR1 and CDR2 are SGHDT and YYEEEE. The CDR3 loop is CASSRGSTKLFF. Written as DNA, the CDR3 is TGTGCCAGCAGCCGAGGTTCCACAAAACTGTTTTTT. Together with reference TRBV5-6 and TRBJ1-4, the CDR3 gives the full variable domain: DAGVTQSPTHLIKTRGQQVTLRCSPKSGHDTVSWYQQALGQGPQFIFQYYEEEERQRGNFPDRFSGHQFPNYSSELNVNALLLGDSALYLCASSRGSTKLFFGSGTQLSVL.

V gene TRBV29-1 combines with J gene TRBJ1-2; D call uncertain. With 3 bases removed from V and 2 bases from J, the gap between germline ends came to 10 bases. The CDR3 length is 13 residues. CDR1 SQVTM and CDR2 ANQGSEA come from the germline V gene. The CDR3: CSVERSPNYGYTF. As DNA, the CDR3 is TGCAGCGTTGAGAGGTCCCCGAACTATGGCTACACCTTC. The full variable domain, in which reference TRBV29-1 and TRBJ1-2 provide the parts outside the CDR3, is SAVISQKPSRDICQRGTSLTIQCQVDSQVTMMFWYRQQPGQSLTLIATANQGSEATYESGFVIDKFPISRPNLTFSTLTVSNMSPEDSSIYLCSVERSPNYGYTFGSGTRLTVV.

This rearrangement joins TRBV10-2 to TRBJ2-1; 8 bases map to TRBD2. With V trimmed by 5 bases and J by 4 bases, 4 bases remained unmatched. The CDR3 contains 14 residues. Germline V CDR1 and CDR2: WSHSY, SAAADI. The CDR3 DNA sequence: TGCGCCAGCAGTATAGCGGGGAGTTACAATGAGCAGTTCTTC. This translates into CASSIAGSYNEQFF.

V and J are TRBV4-1 and TRBJ2-3; maybe TRBD2 (6 bases). The V gene's germline CDR1 is MGHRA and CDR2 YSYEKL. Deletions cut 4 bases from V and 5 bases from J, with 19 bases between. The CDR3 consists of 16 residues. The CDR3 is CASSPNVWGDQDTQYF. The DNA of the CDR3 is TGCGCCAGCAGCCCTAATGTGTGGGGGGACCAAGATACGCAGTATTTT.

CDR3 in DNA: TGCGCCAGCAGCCTCACCTCCGGGGGGGCCTCATACAATGAGCAGTTCTTC. Its protein is CASSLTSGGASYNEQFF. The chain uses TRBV5-1 and TRBJ2-1; 8 nucleotides align to TRBD2. The CDR3 loop spans 17 amino acids. Germline V gene sequence: CDR1 SGHRS, CDR2 YFSETQ. J lost 4 bases, V lost 4 bases, and 13 bases had no gene match. The variable domain in full, completed from reference TRBV5-1 and TRBJ2-1, reads KAGVTQTPRYLIKTRGQQVTLSCSPISGHRSVSWYQQTPGQGLQFLFEYFSETQRNKGNFPGRFSGRQFSNSRSEMNVSTLELGDSALYLCASSLTSGGASYNEQFFGPGTRLTVL.

The V and J genes are TRBV7-2 and TRBJ2-3, with D possibly being TRBD2 (7 bases). The V and J ends lost 5 bases and 3 bases respectively, with 12 bases between them. This CDR3 contains 14 residues. Germline CDR1 and CDR2: SGHTA and FQGNSA. CDR3 region: CASSPGGLTDTQYF. CDR3 DNA sequence: TGTGCCAGCAGCCCCGGGGGGCTAACAGATACGCAGTATTTT.

This rearrangement joins TRBV5-1 to TRBJ2-1, with TRBD1 matching 10 bases. J lost 5 bases, V lost 2 bases, and 4 bases had no gene match. The CDR3 loop spans 15 amino acids. Germline lookup yields CDR1 SGHRS and CDR2 YFSETQ. In DNA form, the CDR3 reads TGCGCCAGCAGCTTTGGGGACAGGGGCGACAATGAGCAGTTCTTC. The encoded protein is CASSFGDRGDNEQFF.

This chain connects TRBV28 to TRBJ2-3, with TRBD1 identical over 7 bases. After removal of 6 bases from V and 5 bases from J, the junction contained 5 bases not matched to a gene. Per germline, CDR1 MDHEN and CDR2 SYDVKM. The CDR3 spans 13 residues. The CDR3 sequence: CASSDRVGDTQYF. As DNA, the CDR3 is TGTGCCAGCAGCGACAGGGTGGGAGATACGCAGTATTTT. The full variable domain, rest sourced from reference TRBV28 and TRBJ2-3, is DVKVTQSSRYLVKRTGEKVFLECVQDMDHENMFWYRQDPGLGLRLIYFSYDVKMKEKGDIPEGYSVSREKKERFSLILESASTNQTSMYLCASSDRVGDTQYFGPGTRLTVL.

V is TRBV5-5 and J is TRBJ2-3; D is possibly TRBD2 (6 bases). The CDR3 consists of 15 residues. V was pared by 3 bases and J by 4 bases, with 15 bases between. The germline V gene has CDR1 SGHKS and CDR2 YYEKEE (reference sequence). CDR3 amino acids: CASSSLTGLSDTQYF. The CDR3 region has the DNA TGTGCCAGCAGCTCCCTTACTGGACTATCAGATACGCAGTATTTT.

The rearrangement joins TRBV5-1 to TRBJ2-7; D possibly corresponds to TRBD1 (5 bases). V was cut by 6 bases and J by 6 bases, with 19 bases left in between. The CDR3 extends over 14 amino acids. Germline V gene lookup returns CDR1 SGHRS and CDR2 YFSETQ. DNA of the CDR3: TGCGCCAGCAACTTAGGCCAGGGTTCTTCCGAGCAGTACTTC. Translated: CASNLGQGSSEQYF.

This clone was observed a handful of times. The chain has TRBV19 and TRBJ2-6; no clear D gene. Trimming removed 3 bases from V and 2 bases from J, with 5 bases in between. Germline V lookup: CDR1 LNHDA, CDR2 SQIVND (reference sequence). The CDR3 contains 14 residues. The CDR3 reads CASSIRTGANVLTF. The CDR3, as DNA: TGTGCCAGTAGTATCAGGACTGGGGCCAACGTCCTGACTTTC.

This chain links TRBV4-1 with TRBJ2-3; TRBD2 matches 9 bases. Unmatched junction bases numbered 4, after V lost 1 base and J lost 2 bases. CDR3 length: 16 residues. Germline CDR1 is MGHRA and CDR2 is YSYEKL. In DNA, the CDR3 is TGCGCCAGCAGCCAAGCAGCGGGGGGTGCCACAGATACGCAGTATTTT. This encodes CASSQAAGGATDTQYF.

The V call is TRBV6-1, the J call TRBJ2-5, with 8 bases identical to TRBD1. Germline trimming cut 5 bases from V and 2 bases from J; bases unmatched to any gene: 4. Per germline, CDR1 MNHNS and CDR2 SASEGT. CDR3 length equals 14 residues. The CDR3 here is CASSTGGWQETQYF. The CDR3 DNA reads TGTGCCAGCAGTACAGGGGGTTGGCAAGAGACCCAGTACTTC.

This chain uses TRBV6-5 with TRBJ2-2; 11 positions match TRBD2. Germline CDR1 is MNHEY and CDR2 is SVGAGI. This CDR3 has 15 amino acids. J gave up 7 bases and V 1 base, and 2 bases lay outside the gene matches. CDR3 region: CASSYFSGGDGELFF. The CDR3 DNA is TGTGCCAGCAGTTACTTTAGCGGGGGGGACGGGGAGCTGTTTTTT.

J is TRBJ2-2 and V is TRBV6-4, with TRBD2 matching over 8 bases. The CDR3 length is 17 residues. The germline CDR1 and CDR2 sequences are MRHNA and SNTAGT. V gave up 3 bases and J gave up 3 bases; unmatched junction bases: 9. CDR3 DNA sequence: TGTGCCAGCAGTGAAGGTTGGGTAGCGGGGCACACCGGGGAGCTGTTTTTT. It codes for CASSEGWVAGHTGELFF.

The chain is built from TRBV19 and TRBJ1-2, with D tentatively TRBD1 (5 bases). The germline V and J ends were trimmed by 5 bases and 0 bases, with 16 bases remaining between them. Germline values: CDR1 LNHDA, CDR2 SQIVND (reference sequence). The CDR3 contains 16 residues. Written as DNA, the CDR3 is TGTGCCAGTAGTTCGAATGTGGGGCGCGCTAACTATGGCTACACCTTC. Its protein product is CASSSNVGRANYGYTF.

The V call is TRBV6-5, the J call TRBJ2-7; tentatively, D is TRBD2 (5 bases). The CDR3 spans 13 residues. Germline V CDR1 and CDR2: MNHEY, SVGAGI. V was pared by 6 bases and J by 11 bases, with 20 bases between. The CDR3 region is CASSFLHPLEEYF. CDR3 DNA: TGTGCCAGCAGCTTTCTGCACCCGTTGGAGGAGTACTTC.

The chain is built from TRBV6-6 and TRBJ2-3; 10 nucleotides line up with TRBD2. Germline-derived CDR1 and CDR2 are MNHNY and SVGAGI (reference sequence). This CDR3 comprises 16 residues. The junction had 12 bases not matched to a gene; V was cut back by 7 bases and J by 5 bases. The CDR3 is CASKQGASGGQDTQYF. The CDR3 DNA follows: TGTGCCAGCAAGCAAGGCGCTAGCGGGGGTCAAGATACGCAGTATTTT.

This chain links TRBV7-9 with TRBJ1-1; D ambiguous. The CDR3 covers 13 residues. CDR1 is SEHNR and CDR2 is FQNEAQ in the germline V gene (reference sequence). Trimming cost V 1 base and J 8 bases, with 11 bases left between them. Written as DNA, the CDR3 is TGTGCCAGCAGCTTAGGATGGCCGGGGGAAGCTTTCTTT. Protein: CASSLGWPGEAFF.

The V gene is TRBV18, the J gene TRBJ1-6; no definite D call. With 3 bases removed from V and 7 bases from J, the gap between germline ends came to 10 bases. The CDR3 is 14 residues long. Germline V gives CDR1 KGHSH, CDR2 LQKENI. CDR3 sequence: CASSPRSKNSPLHF. DNA of the CDR3: TGTGCCAGCTCACCGAGGTCCAAAAATTCACCCCTCCACTTT.

This rearrangement joins TRBV9 to TRBJ2-1; possibly TRBD1 for D (5 bases). Germline loops: CDR1 SGDLS, CDR2 YYNGEE. The CDR3 runs 17 residues. V lost 2 bases to trimming and J lost 0 bases, with 15 bases between them. The CDR3 DNA is TGTGCCAGCAGCGTGTTTTCCCAGGGAAGCTCCTACAATGAGCAGTTCTTC. It translates to CASSVFSQGSSYNEQFF.

This clone was recorded a few times. V and J are TRBV9 and TRBJ1-1, with 9 positions matching TRBD1. This CDR3 has 16 amino acids. J was trimmed by 4 bases and V by 3 bases; bases with no gene match: 10. Per the germline V gene, CDR1 is SGDLS and CDR2 is YYNGEE. In DNA, the CDR3 is TGTGCCAGCAGCGGGACCGGGACAGGGTCACTCACTGAAGCTTTCTTT. Its translation: CASSGTGTGSLTEAFF.